This TCR beta chain appears in the sequencing data of a study of shared clonotypes between healthy human individuals. Looking at the study overall: Donor composition was a couple of women and a few men, aged 18 to 49.

Study-wide findings and caveats: It was observed that roughly 5.5% of naive CD4 clonotypes were shared across several donors.

The assay was immunoSEQ multiplex PCR, and TCRdb's table has in-frame clones only and misses some. The data hold about 690,000 clones, with 80% to 95% observed a single time. Germline CDR1 SGHAT, CDR2 FQDESV (reference sequence). V lost 8 bases and J lost 2, with 12 bases in between. The CDR3 extends over 13 amino acids. A remark on this clone: The antigen is unknown.

This TCR came from a young man in good health. Some clones in this sample may be carry-over from other donors' samples. The sample consisted of memory CD8+ T cells from PBMCs. Subset indicated: CD45RO+ cells pooled with CCR7-negative TemRA cells. This chain links TRBV11-1 with TRBJ1-2; TRBD1 might be the D (5 bases). For the CDR3, the DNA is TGTGCCAGCTGTCCTAGGACAAACTATGGCTACACCTTC. It encodes CASCPRTNYGYTF.